The clone carrying this TCR beta chain showed up many times. The data were taken from a study of T-cell reconstitution after alpha-beta-depleted transplantation in children. It was with unique molecular identifiers that the TCRbeta library was prepared. MiXCR was run by TCRdb on the PCR reads, yielding one entry per CDR3 protein. The top ten clones hold over 0.95% of a sample with about 640,000 distinct CDR3 sequences, around 17% of them seen once. CDR1 is SGHRS and CDR2 is YFSETQ in the germline V gene. Unmatched junction bases numbered 8, after V lost 2 bases and J lost 5 bases. The length of the CDR3 is 15 residues.

The V call is TRBV5-1, the J call TRBJ2-3, with 7 bases lining up with TRBD1. This receptor was taken from a human donor who donated a stem cell graft to a child with acute myeloid leukemia. The source material was PBMCs from the stem cell graft donor, sampled from the stem cell graft. CDR3 sequence: CASSFGGQIGDTQYF. The CDR3, as DNA: TGCGCCAGCAGCTTTGGGGGACAGATCGGAGATACGCAGTATTTT. Full variable domain (remainder filled in from reference TRBV5-1 and TRBJ2-3): KAGVTQTPRYLIKTRGQQVTLSCSPISGHRSVSWYQQTPGQGLQFLFEYFSETQRNKGNFPGRFSGRQFSNSRSEMNVSTLELGDSALYLCASSFGGQIGDTQYFGPGTRLTVL.